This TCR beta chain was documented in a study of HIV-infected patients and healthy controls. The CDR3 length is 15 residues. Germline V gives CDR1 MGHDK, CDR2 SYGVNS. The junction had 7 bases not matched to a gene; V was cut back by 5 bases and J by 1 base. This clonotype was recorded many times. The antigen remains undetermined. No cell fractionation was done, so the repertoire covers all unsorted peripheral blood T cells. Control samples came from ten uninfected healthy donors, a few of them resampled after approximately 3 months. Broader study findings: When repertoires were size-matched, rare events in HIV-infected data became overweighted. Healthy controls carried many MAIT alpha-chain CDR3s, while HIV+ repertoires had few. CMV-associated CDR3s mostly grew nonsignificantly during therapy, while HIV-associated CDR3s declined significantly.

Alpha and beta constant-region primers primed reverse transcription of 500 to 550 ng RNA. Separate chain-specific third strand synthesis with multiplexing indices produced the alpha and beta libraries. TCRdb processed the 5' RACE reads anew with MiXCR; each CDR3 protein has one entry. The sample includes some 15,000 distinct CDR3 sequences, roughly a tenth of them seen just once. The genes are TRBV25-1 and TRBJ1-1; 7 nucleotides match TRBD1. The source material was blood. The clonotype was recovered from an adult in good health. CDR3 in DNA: TGTGCCAGCAGTACACGAGGGACAGCGAACACTGAAGCTTTCTTT. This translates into CASSTRGTANTEAFF. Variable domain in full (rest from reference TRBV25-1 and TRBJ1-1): EADIYQTPRYLVIGTGKKITLECSQTMGHDKMYWYQQDPGMELHLIHYSYGVNSTEKGDLSSESTVSRIRTEHFPLTLESARPSHTSQYLCASSTRGTANTEAFFGQGTRLTVV.